The 13 T cell receptor beta chains below all came from one sample that was sequenced in a study of cytotoxic CD8 clonotypes in ibrutinib-treated CLL. Profiled with immunoSEQ multiplex PCR; TCRdb holds only in-frame clones, not every one. The sample yields roughly 150,000 clones, around nine tenths seen once. The sample in question was PBMCs, obtained at disease progression, from a patient treated with ibrutinib. The receptors were sampled from a human donor with chronic lymphocytic leukemia.

This clone was recorded a few times. The chain recombines TRBV19 with TRBJ1-3; the D is unclear. The length of the CDR3 is 12 residues. V was cut by 6 bases and J by 3 bases, with 6 bases left in between. Germline assignment: CDR1 LNHDA and CDR2 SQIVND (reference sequence). The CDR3 reads CASRKHGNTIYF. The CDR3 nucleotides are TGTGCCAGTAGGAAGCATGGAAACACCATATATTTT.

V usage is TRBV27 and J usage is TRBJ2-7, with D uncertain. CDR3 length: 12 residues. Germline V CDR1 and CDR2: MNHEY, SMNVEV (reference sequence). Trimming stripped 5 bases from V and 7 bases from J, with 12 bases between. The CDR3 is CASSASMGEQYF. The DNA of the CDR3 is TGTGCCAGCAGTGCAAGCATGGGTGAGCAGTACTTC.

V usage is TRBV5-6 and J usage is TRBJ2-2, with no clear D. There are 14 residues in the CDR3. With 0 bases removed from V and 5 bases from J, the gap between germline ends came to 8 bases. Germline V gene lookup returns CDR1 SGHDT and CDR2 YYEEEE. DNA for the CDR3: TGTGCCAGCAGCTTGGAAGGTTGGACCGGGGAGCTGTTTTTT. Its protein product is CASSLEGWTGELFF.

In this sample, this clone turned up once. The CDR3, as DNA: TGTGCCAGCAGCCTAGGGCAAGATGAAAAACTGTTTTTT. This encodes CASSLGQDEKLFF. The rearrangement uses TRBV11-2 and TRBJ1-4, with no clear D. CDR1 and CDR2 (germline): SGHAT, FQNNGV. The CDR3 is 13 residues long. V lost 5 bases and J lost 6, with 10 bases in between.

The CDR3 DNA follows: TGCGCCAGCAGCTTGGCGGGGGAGGGGCTAGCGGTAAATGAGCAGTTCTTC. Encoded protein: CASSLAGEGLAVNEQFF. The chain employs TRBV5-1 and TRBJ2-1, with TRBD2 matching over 7 bases. This CDR3 contains 17 residues. V lost 0 bases and J lost 7; bases outside the gene matches: 13. Looked up from germline, CDR1 is SGHRS and CDR2 is YFSETQ.

The chain employs TRBV13 and TRBJ2-1; D not resolved. The CDR3 spans 12 residues. Trimming took off 3 bases at V and 8 bases at J, with 8 bases between the two ends. CDR1 and CDR2 (germline): PRHDT, FYEKMQ (reference sequence). CDR3 residues: CASSLGLDEQFF. Written as DNA, the CDR3 is TGTGCCAGCAGCTTGGGTTTGGATGAGCAGTTCTTC. The full variable domain, rest sourced from reference TRBV13 and TRBJ2-1, is AAGVIQSPRHLIKEKRETATLKCYPIPRHDTVYWYQQGPGQDPQFLISFYEKMQSDKGSIPDRFSAQQFSDYHSELNMSSLELGDSALYFCASSLGLDEQFFGPGTRLTVL.

The chain uses TRBV5-8 and TRBJ1-1; D unclear. Trimming removed 6 bases at V and 1 base at J, with 16 bases between. Germline CDR1 is SGHTS and CDR2 is YDEGEE. The CDR3 loop spans 15 amino acids. The CDR3 bases are TGTGCCAGCACCCTGAGAGGGCGGCCGAACACTGAAGCTTTCTTT. Its protein is CASTLRGRPNTEAFF.

The chain is built from TRBV19 and TRBJ1-5, with D tentatively TRBD1 (6 bases). The germline V and J ends were trimmed by 10 bases and 1 base, with 17 bases remaining between them. Germline CDR1 and CDR2: LNHDA and SQIVND (reference sequence). This CDR3 is built from 15 residues. CDR3 amino acids: CATQKQGRSNQPQHF. The CDR3 region has the DNA TGTGCCACCCAAAAACAGGGACGGAGCAATCAGCCCCAGCATTTT.

V gene TRBV5-1 combines with J gene TRBJ2-3, with 10 nucleotides matching TRBD2. Germline V lookup: CDR1 SGHRS, CDR2 YFSETQ. The CDR3 is made up of 15 amino acids. After removal of 6 bases from V and 3 bases from J, the junction contained 7 bases not matched to a gene. The CDR3 DNA reads TGCGCCAGCATGGATCAGCGGGAGGGAACAGATACGCAGTATTTT. Protein product: CASMDQREGTDTQYF.

This rearrangement joins TRBV7-9 to TRBJ2-7; D remains ambiguous. V shed 5 bases and J shed 0 bases, with 17 bases lying between them. Germline V gene sequence: CDR1 SEHNR, CDR2 FQNEAQ (reference sequence). CDR3 length: 16 residues. The CDR3 DNA sequence: TGTGCCAGCAGCCCCAAGTCAATGCTCAGCTCCTACGAGCAGTACTTC. Its protein product is CASSPKSMLSSYEQYF.

This sequence joins TRBV7-2 and TRBJ1-4; 9 nucleotides align to TRBD1. The CDR3 runs 12 residues. Looked up from germline, CDR1 is SGHTA and CDR2 is FQGNSA. With 4 bases clipped from V and 10 bases from J, the junction kept 1 base outside the gene matches. CDR3 sequence reads: CASSSTGGKLFF. The CDR3 DNA follows: TGTGCCAGCAGCTCGACAGGGGGAAAACTGTTTTTT. The entire variable domain, with the rest obtained from reference TRBV7-2 and TRBJ1-4, is as follows: GAGVSQSPSNKVTEKGKDVELRCDPISGHTALYWYRQSLGQGLEFLIYFQGNSAPDKSGLPSDRFSAERTGGSVSTLTIQRTQQEDSAVYLCASSSTGGKLFFGSGTQLSVL.

The V gene is TRBV19, the J gene TRBJ1-1; D not resolved. CDR3 length: 12 amino acids. Trimming pared 9 bases from V and 1 base from J, leaving 9 bases between. From germline, CDR1 is LNHDA and CDR2 SQIVND (reference sequence). Here the CDR3 reads CASAWGNTEAFF. The CDR3 DNA reads TGTGCCAGCGCCTGGGGGAACACTGAAGCTTTCTTT.

The rearrangement links TRBV9 to TRBJ2-1; 7 bases line up with TRBD1. From germline, CDR1 is SGDLS and CDR2 YYNGEE. This CDR3 is built from 12 residues. The junction had 7 bases not matched to a gene; V was cut back by 4 bases and J by 12 bases. The CDR3 bases are TGTGCCAGCAGCACTAGACAGGGCCGGCAGTTCTTC. Translating it yields CASSTRQGRQFF.